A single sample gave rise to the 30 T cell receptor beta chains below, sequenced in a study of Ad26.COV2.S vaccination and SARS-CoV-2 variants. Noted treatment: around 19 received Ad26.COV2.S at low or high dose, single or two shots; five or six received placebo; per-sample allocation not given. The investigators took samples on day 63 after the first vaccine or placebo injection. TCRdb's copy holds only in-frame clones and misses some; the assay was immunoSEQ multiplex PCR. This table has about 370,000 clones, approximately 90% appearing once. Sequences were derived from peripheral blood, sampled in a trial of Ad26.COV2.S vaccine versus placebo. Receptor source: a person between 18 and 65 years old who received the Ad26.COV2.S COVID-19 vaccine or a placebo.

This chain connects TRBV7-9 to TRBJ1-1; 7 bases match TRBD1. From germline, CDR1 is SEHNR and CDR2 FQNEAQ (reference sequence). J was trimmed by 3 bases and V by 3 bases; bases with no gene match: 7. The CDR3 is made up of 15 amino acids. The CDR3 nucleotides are TGTGCCAGCAGCTTCCTGGGACAGTGGGACACTGAAGCTTTCTTT. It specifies CASSFLGQWDTEAFF. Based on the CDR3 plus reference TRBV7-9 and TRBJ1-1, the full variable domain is DTGVSQNPRHKITKRGQNVTFRCDPISEHNRLYWYRQTLGQGPEFLTYFQNEAQLEKSRLLSDRFSAERPKGSFSTLEIQRTEQGDSAMYLCASSFLGQWDTEAFFGQGTRLTVV.

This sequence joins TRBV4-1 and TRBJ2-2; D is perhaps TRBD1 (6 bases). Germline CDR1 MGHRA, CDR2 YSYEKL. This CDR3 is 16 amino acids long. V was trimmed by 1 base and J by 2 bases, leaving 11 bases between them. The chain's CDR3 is CASSQARGTNTGELFF. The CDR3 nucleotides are TGCGCCAGCAGCCAAGCGAGGGGGACCAACACCGGGGAGCTGTTTTTT.

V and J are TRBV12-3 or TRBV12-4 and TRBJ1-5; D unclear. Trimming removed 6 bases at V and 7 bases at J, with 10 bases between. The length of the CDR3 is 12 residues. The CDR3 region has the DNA TGTGCCAGCAGCCTCAGCTTGCAGCCCCAGCATTTT. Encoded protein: CASSLSLQPQHF.

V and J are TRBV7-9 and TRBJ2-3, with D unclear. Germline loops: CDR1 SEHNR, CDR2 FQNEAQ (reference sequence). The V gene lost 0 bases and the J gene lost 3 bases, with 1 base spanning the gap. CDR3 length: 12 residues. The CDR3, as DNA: TGTGCCAGCAGCTTAGCTACAGATACGCAGTATTTT. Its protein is CASSLATDTQYF.

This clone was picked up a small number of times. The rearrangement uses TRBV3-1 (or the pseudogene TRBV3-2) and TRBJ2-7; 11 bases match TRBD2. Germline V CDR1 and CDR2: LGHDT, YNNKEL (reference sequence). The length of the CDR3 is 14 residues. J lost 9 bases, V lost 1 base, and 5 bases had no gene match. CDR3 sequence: CASSQVSGRAVQYF. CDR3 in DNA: TGTGCCAGCAGCCAAGTTAGCGGGAGGGCCGTGCAGTACTTC.

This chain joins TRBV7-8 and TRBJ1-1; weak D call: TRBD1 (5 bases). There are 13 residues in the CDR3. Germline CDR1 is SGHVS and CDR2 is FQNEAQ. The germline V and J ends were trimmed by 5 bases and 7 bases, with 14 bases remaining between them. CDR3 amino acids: CASSRRDEDEAFF. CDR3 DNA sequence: TGTGCCAGCAGCCGCCGGGACGAAGATGAAGCTTTCTTT.

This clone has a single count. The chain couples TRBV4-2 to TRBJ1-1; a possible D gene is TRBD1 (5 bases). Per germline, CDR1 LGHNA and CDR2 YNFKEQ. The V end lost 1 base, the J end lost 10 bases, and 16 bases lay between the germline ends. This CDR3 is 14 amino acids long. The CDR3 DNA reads TGTGCCAGCAGCCAAGGGGGACGAAGGGTAGGAGCTTTCTTT. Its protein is CASSQGGRRVGAFF.

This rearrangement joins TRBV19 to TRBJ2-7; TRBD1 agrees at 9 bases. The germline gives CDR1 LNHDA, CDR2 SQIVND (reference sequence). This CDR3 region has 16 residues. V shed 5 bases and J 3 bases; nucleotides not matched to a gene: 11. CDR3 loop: CASSLGPGTGSYEQYF. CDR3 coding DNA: TGTGCCAGTAGTCTAGGACCTGGGACAGGGAGCTACGAGCAGTACTTC.

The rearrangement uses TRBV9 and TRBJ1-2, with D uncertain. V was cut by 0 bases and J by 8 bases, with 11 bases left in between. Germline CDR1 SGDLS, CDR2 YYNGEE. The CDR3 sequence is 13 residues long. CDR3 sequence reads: CASSVEDLGGYTF. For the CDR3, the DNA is TGTGCCAGCAGCGTAGAAGATTTGGGCGGCTACACCTTC.

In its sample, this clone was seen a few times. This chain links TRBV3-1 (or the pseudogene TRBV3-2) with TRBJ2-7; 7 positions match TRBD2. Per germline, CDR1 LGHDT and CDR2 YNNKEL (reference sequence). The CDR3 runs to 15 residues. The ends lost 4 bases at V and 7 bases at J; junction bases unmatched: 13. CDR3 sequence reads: CASSLSSGDPLEQYF. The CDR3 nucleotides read TGTGCCAGCAGCCTGTCTAGCGGAGATCCTTTGGAGCAGTACTTC.

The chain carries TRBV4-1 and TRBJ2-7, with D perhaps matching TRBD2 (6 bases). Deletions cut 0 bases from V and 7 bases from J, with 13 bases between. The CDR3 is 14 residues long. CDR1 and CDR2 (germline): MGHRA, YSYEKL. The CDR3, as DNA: TGCGCCAGCAGCCAAGACAGGGAGGTGAGTGAGCAGTACTTC. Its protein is CASSQDREVSEQYF.

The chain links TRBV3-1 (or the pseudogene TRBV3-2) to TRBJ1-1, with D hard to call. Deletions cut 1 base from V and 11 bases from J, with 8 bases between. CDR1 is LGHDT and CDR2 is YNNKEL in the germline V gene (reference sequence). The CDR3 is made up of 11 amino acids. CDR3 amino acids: CASSQGPFAFF. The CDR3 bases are TGTGCCAGCAGCCAAGGTCCCTTTGCTTTCTTT.

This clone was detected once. The CDR3 DNA reads as TGCGCCAGCAGCCCGGACAGGCGGGATTCACCCCTCCACTTT. It codes for CASSPDRRDSPLHF. V is TRBV5-1 and J is TRBJ1-6, with 7 bases fitting TRBD1. V shed 4 bases, J shed 8 bases, and the junction held 6 bases outside the gene matches. There are 14 residues in the CDR3. Germline lookup yields CDR1 SGHRS and CDR2 YFSETQ.

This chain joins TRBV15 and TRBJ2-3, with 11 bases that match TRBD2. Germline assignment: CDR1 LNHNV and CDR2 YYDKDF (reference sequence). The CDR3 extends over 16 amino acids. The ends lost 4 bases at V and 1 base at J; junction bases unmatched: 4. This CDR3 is CATSILAGARTDTQYF. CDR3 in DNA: TGTGCCACCAGCATACTAGCGGGAGCCCGCACAGATACGCAGTATTTT.

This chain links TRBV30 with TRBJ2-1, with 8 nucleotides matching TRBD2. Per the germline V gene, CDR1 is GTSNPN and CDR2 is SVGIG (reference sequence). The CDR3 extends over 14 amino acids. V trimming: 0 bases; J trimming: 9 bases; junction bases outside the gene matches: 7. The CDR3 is CAWSVTGRAAEQFF. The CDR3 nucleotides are TGTGCCTGGAGTGTAACCGGGAGGGCCGCTGAGCAGTTCTTC.

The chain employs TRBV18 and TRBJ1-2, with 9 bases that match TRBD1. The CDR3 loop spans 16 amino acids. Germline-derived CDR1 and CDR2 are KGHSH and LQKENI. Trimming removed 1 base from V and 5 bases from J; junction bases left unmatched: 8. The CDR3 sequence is CASSPLLRQGDYGYTF. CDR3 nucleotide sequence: TGTGCCAGCTCACCACTGCTGCGACAGGGGGATTATGGCTACACCTTC.

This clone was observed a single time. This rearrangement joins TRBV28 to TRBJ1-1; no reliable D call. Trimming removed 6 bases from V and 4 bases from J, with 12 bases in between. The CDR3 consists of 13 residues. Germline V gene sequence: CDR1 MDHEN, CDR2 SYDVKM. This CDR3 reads CASSPGEGTEAFF. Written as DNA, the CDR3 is TGTGCCAGCAGCCCCGGGGAGGGCACTGAAGCTTTCTTT.

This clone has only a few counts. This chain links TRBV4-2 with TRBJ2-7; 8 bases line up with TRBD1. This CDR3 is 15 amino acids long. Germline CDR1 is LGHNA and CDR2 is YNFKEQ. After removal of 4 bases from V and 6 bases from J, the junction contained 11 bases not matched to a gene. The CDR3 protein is CASSLLPGQVGEQYF. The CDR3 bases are TGTGCCAGCAGCCTGCTTCCGGGACAGGTGGGCGAGCAGTACTTC.

Here the CDR3 reads CASSEQGITEAFF. The CDR3 region has the DNA TGTGCCAGCAGCGAACAGGGGATCACTGAAGCTTTCTTT. The chain combines TRBV9 with TRBJ1-1; 7 nucleotides line up with TRBD1. Germline values: CDR1 SGDLS, CDR2 YYNGEE. This CDR3 spans 13 amino acids. Trimming removed 3 bases from V and 4 bases from J; junction bases left unmatched: 3.

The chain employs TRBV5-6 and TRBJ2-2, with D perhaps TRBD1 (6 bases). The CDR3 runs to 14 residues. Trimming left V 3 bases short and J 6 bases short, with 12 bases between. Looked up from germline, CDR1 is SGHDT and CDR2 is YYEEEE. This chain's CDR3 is CASSWTDGAGELFF. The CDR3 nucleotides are TGTGCCAGCAGCTGGACAGACGGCGCCGGGGAGCTGTTTTTT.

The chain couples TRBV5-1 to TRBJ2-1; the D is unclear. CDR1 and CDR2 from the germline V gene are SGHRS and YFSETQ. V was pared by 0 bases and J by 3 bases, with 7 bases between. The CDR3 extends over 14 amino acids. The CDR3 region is CASSLGERYNEQFF. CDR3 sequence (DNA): TGCGCCAGCAGCTTGGGAGAACGCTACAATGAGCAGTTCTTC.

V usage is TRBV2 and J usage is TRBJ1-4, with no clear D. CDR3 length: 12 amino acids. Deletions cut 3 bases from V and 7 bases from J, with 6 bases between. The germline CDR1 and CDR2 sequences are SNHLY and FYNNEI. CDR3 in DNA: TGTGCCAGCAGTGACGCGGGTGAAAAACTGTTTTTT. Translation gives CASSDAGEKLFF.

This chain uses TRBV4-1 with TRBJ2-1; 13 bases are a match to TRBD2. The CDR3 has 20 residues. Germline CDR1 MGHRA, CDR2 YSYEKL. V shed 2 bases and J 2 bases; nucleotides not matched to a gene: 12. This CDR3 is CASSQHGQRTSGSAYNEQFF. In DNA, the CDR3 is TGCGCCAGCAGCCAACATGGACAGAGGACTAGCGGGAGTGCCTACAATGAGCAGTTCTTC.

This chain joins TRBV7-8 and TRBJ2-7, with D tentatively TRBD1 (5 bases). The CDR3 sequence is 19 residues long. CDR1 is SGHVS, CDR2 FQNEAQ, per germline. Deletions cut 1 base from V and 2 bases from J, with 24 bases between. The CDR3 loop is CASSLVGWIRGNSTYEQYF. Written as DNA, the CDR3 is TGTGCCAGCAGCTTAGTCGGGTGGATTAGGGGTAATTCAACCTACGAGCAGTACTTC.

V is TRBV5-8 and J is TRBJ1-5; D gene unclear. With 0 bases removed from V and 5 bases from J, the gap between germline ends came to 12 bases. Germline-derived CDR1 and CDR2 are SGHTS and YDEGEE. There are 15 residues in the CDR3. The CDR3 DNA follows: TGTGCCAGCAGCTTGGGTCAAGCGTATGATCAGCCCCAGCATTTT. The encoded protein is CASSLGQAYDQPQHF. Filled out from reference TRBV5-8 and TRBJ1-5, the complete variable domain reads EAGVTQSPTHLIKTRGQQATLRCSPISGHTSVYWYQQALGLGLQFLLWYDEGEERNRGNFPPRFSGRQFPNYSSELNVNALELEDSALYLCASSLGQAYDQPQHFGDGTRLSIL.

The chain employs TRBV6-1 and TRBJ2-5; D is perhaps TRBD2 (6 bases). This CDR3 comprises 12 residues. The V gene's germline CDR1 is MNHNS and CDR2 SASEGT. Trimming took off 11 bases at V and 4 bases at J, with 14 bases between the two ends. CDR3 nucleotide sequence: TGTGCCGCAGCCGGAGGGCGAGAGACCCAGTACTTC. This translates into CAAAGGRETQYF.

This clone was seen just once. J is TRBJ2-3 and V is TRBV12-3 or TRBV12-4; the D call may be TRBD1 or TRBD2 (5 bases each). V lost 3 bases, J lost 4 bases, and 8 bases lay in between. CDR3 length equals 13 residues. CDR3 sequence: CASSFMGADTQYF. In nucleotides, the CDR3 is TGTGCCAGCAGTTTTATGGGGGCAGATACGCAGTATTTT.

CDR3 residues: CASSLGTSGRVSYNEQFF. The CDR3 DNA follows: TGTGCCAGCAGCCTTGGGACTAGCGGGAGGGTATCCTACAATGAGCAGTTCTTC. The V call is TRBV11-2, the J call TRBJ2-1; 16 bases fit TRBD2. CDR1 and CDR2 from the germline V gene are SGHAT and FQNNGV. V was pared by 5 bases and J by 1 base, with 5 bases of the junction left unmatched. The CDR3 consists of 18 residues.

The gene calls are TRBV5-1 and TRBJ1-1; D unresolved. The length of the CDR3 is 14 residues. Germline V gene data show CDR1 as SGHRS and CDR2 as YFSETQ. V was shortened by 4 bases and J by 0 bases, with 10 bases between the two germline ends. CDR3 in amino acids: CASSPGFMNTEAFF. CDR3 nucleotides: TGCGCCAGCAGCCCAGGATTTATGAACACTGAAGCTTTCTTT.

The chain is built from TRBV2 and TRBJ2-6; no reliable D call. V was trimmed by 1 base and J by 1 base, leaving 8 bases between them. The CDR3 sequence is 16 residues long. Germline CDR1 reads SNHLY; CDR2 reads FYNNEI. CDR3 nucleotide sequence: TGTGCCAGCAGTGAAGGGGCGAGGTCTGGGGCCAACGTCCTGACTTTC. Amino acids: CASSEGARSGANVLTF.